These T cell receptor beta chains were read from a single sample in a study of blood T cell repertoires in COVID-19. Generated by immunoSEQ multiplex PCR, the TCRdb table keeps only in-frame clones and is missing some. In the table there are around 340,000 clones, around 88% of which are singletons. Material: peripheral blood. The receptors were gathered from a man in his thirties or forties with active or convalescent COVID-19. Each CDR3 is given with its conserved first and last residue. The D gene is left open where the match is weak. Size is omitted from some rows. Given values are once, few, many or a class for expanded clones.

clone_size	v_call	d_call	j_call	cdr3_nt	cdr3_aa
.	TRBV2	.	TRBJ1-1	TGTGCCAGCAGCTTGTCGACTGAAGCTTTCTTT	CASSLSTEAFF
.	TRBV6-5	.	TRBJ2-7	TGTGCCAGCAGCCCCCCTAACTCCTACGAGCAGTACTTC	CASSPPNSYEQYF
.	TRBV4-3	TRBD1	TRBJ1-4	TGCGCCAGCAGCCAAGCCTACGGGACAGGGGAAGAAAAACTGTTTTTT	CASSQAYGTGEEKLFF
.	TRBV4-2	.	TRBJ1-6	TGTGCCAGCAGCCAAGACAGGGGTCATTCACCCCTCCACTTT	CASSQDRGHSPLHF
.	TRBV5-8	.	TRBJ2-3	TGTGCCAGCAGCCTCGCAGATACGCAGTATTTT	CASSLADTQYF
.	TRBV12-3/TRBV12-4	.	TRBJ1-2	TGTGCCAGCAGTCCCGTAGCGCGTGGCTACACCTTC	CASSPVARGYTF
.	TRBV4-1	TRBD2	TRBJ2-5	TGCGCCAGCAGCCAAGCTAAGGGAGCGGGAGGGTTTCAAGAGACCCAGTACTTC	CASSQAKGAGGFQETQYF
.	TRBV2	TRBD1	TRBJ1-4	TGTGCCAGCAGATGGGACAGAAGTAATGAAAAACTGTTTTTT	CASRWDRSNEKLFF
.	TRBV15	TRBD1	TRBJ2-5	TGTGCCACCAGCAGAGACCTGACAGGGTTTGAGGAGACCCAGTACTTC	CATSRDLTGFEETQYF
.	TRBV7-9	.	TRBJ2-5	TGTGCCAGCAGCTTAGTACTGGAGACCCAGTACTTC	CASSLVLETQYF
.	TRBV3-1/TRBV3-2	.	TRBJ1-4	TGTGCCAGCAGCCAAGCATCCAGAAAACTGTTTTTT	CASSQASRKLFF
.	TRBV7-2	TRBD2	TRBJ2-3	TGTGCCAGCAGCCCAGATAGCGGGGGGGCGACAGATACGCAGTATTTT	CASSPDSGGATDTQYF
.	TRBV5-1	.	TRBJ2-1	TGCGCCAGCAGCACCCAGAAAATTGACAATGAGCAGTTCTTC	CASSTQKIDNEQFF
.	TRBV6-5	TRBD1	TRBJ2-2	TGTGCCAGCAGGACAGGGGACACCGGGGAGCTGTTTTTT	CASRTGDTGELFF
.	TRBV4-1	TRBD1	TRBJ1-4	TGCGCCAGCAGCCCCAGTCCCGGGACAGACCGCAATGAAAAACTGTTTTTT	CASSPSPGTDRNEKLFF
.	TRBV3-1/TRBV3-2	TRBD2	TRBJ2-5	TGTGCCAGCAGCCCCCGGACTAGCGGGGGGTGGGGAGAGACCCAGTACTTC	CASSPRTSGGWGETQYF
.	TRBV6-5	.	TRBJ2-2	TGTGCCAGCAGTACCCGGGGGGCCGACACCGGGGAGCTGTTTTTT	CASSTRGADTGELFF
.	TRBV5-1	.	TRBJ1-2	TGCGCCAGCAGCGGGGGGCGCGGGGGCGGCTACACCTTC	CASSGGRGGGYTF
.	TRBV15	.	TRBJ2-3	TGTGCCACCAGCAGGACAGGGGAGGGAGATACGCAGTATTTT	CATSRTGEGDTQYF
.	TRBV28	.	TRBJ1-5	TGTGACCCCGGAGTGGAATGGATTGTGGATCAGCCCCAGCATTTT	CDPGVEWIVDQPQHF
.	TRBV7-8	.	TRBJ1-2	TGTGCCAGCAGCTTAGCAAGGGGTGGCTACACCTTC	CASSLARGGYTF
.	TRBV7-9	TRBD2	TRBJ2-1	TGTGCCAGCAGCGACATAAAGACTAGCGGGAGGAAGAATGAGCAGTTCTTC	CASSDIKTSGRKNEQFF
.	TRBV24-1	TRBD1	TRBJ2-1	TGTGCCACCAGCGCCGGGACAGGGGATGAGCAGTTCTTC	CATSAGTGDEQFF
.	TRBV27	.	TRBJ2-7	TGTGCCAGCAGTTTATCGAACAGGGGGGGCTACGAGCAGTACTTC	CASSLSNRGGYEQYF
.	TRBV18	.	TRBJ1-1	TGTGCCAGCCGTAGAGGGCGGAACACTGAAGCTTTCTTT	CASRRGRNTEAFF
.	TRBV19	.	TRBJ2-1	TGTGCCTGCCGGGACACCACACACAATGAGCAGTTCTTC	CACRDTTHNEQFF
.	TRBV7-7	.	TRBJ2-7	TGTGCCAGCAGCTTAAACGGAGCGGAGGGGTACGAGCAGTACTTC	CASSLNGAEGYEQYF
.	TRBV18	TRBD1	TRBJ2-5	TGTGCCAGCTCGCCCATCGGACAGGACCAAGAGACCCAGTACTTC	CASSPIGQDQETQYF
.	TRBV9	TRBD2	TRBJ2-1	TGTGCCAGCAGACCTAGCGGGTGGAGCTCCTACAATGAGCAGTTCTTC	CASRPSGWSSYNEQFF
.	TRBV9	TRBD1	TRBJ2-7	TGTGCCAGCAGCCCGGGGACAGGGACCTACGAGCAGTACTTC	CASSPGTGTYEQYF
.	TRBV27	TRBD1	TRBJ1-1	TGTGCCAGCAGTCCCCCCGACAGGGTGAACACTGAAGCTTTCTTT	CASSPPDRVNTEAFF
few	TRBV9	TRBD1	TRBJ1-6	TGTGCCAGCAGCGTAGACGGGACAGGAGCTAATTCACCCCTCCACTTT	CASSVDGTGANSPLHF
.	TRBV19	TRBD1	TRBJ1-6	TGTGCCAGTAGTATACGGGACAGAAATTCACCCCTCCACTTT	CASSIRDRNSPLHF
.	TRBV5-8	.	TRBJ1-2	TGTGCCAGCAGCTTGTCGGGTGACAGGCGGACTAGCGGCTACACCTTC	CASSLSGDRRTSGYTF
.	TRBV9	.	TRBJ2-7	TGTGCCAGCAGCGAAGGAGATGGCCCCTACGAGCAGTACTTC	CASSEGDGPYEQYF
.	TRBV7-2	TRBD2	TRBJ2-2	TGTGCCAGCAGATCTAGCGGGGGGGACACCGGGGAGCTGTTTTTT	CASRSSGGDTGELFF
.	TRBV30	.	TRBJ1-4	TGTGCCTACCTTCAGGGGGAAAAACTGTTTTTT	CAYLQGEKLFF
.	TRBV9	TRBD1	TRBJ2-2	TGTGCCAGCAGCCCCAGGGACAGGGGGGAGCTGTTTTTT	CASSPRDRGELFF
.	TRBV12-5	.	TRBJ2-7	TGTGCTAGTGGCCTCACACCCTTAGACAGTTCCTACGAGCAGTACTTC	CASGLTPLDSSYEQYF